This T cell receptor beta chain was identified in a study of shared clonotypes between healthy human individuals. Study-wide points: Only a few donors were included, so the genetic and exposure-history diversity represented was limited.

Naive-designated CD8 cells lacked CD45RO, were positively enriched for CCR7, and omitted terminally differentiated effector memory CD45RA+ cells. The V gene end was trimmed by 7 bases and the J gene end by 0 bases; junction bases not matched to a gene: 15. Germline assignment: CDR1 SQVTM and CDR2 ANQGSEA. The CDR3 sequence is 17 residues long. As to this clone: Its matching antigen is unknown.

Here immunoSEQ multiplex PCR was the method, and the copy in TCRdb shows in-frame clones only, minus some. The repertoire has 2 million or so clones, around 96% of them found once; the top ten carry roughly 1%. The specimen was naive CD8+ T cells sorted from blood. The receptor comes from a man aged 18 to 30 in good health. The chain uses TRBV29-1 and TRBJ1-3; TRBD1 matches 7 bases. In DNA, the CDR3 is TGCAGCGCCTGTACAGGGGCCGCTTCTCCCTCTGGAAACACCATATATTTT. It specifies CSACTGAASPSGNTIYF.